This T cell receptor beta chain was retrieved from a study of human T cells and chemical hapten exposure. For the study at large: Epicutaneous patch tests delivered 0.01% DPC to the upper back, with evaluation at 6 days. Study-wide results and caveats: Alopecia in all donors means immunity may differ from healthy individuals. Those TCRs sitting above 1 in 1000 frequency stayed the same with DPC sensitization.

A remark on this clonotype: Antigen specificity is unknown.

Within the library, unique molecular identifiers were attached to each individual cDNA molecule. TCRdb ran MiXCR on the RACE reads and lists one entry per CDR3 protein. This table has around 190,000 distinct CDR3 sequences, around 20% appearing once. Germline V lookup: CDR1 SGHVS, CDR2 FQNEAQ. Trimming shortened V by 6 bases and J by 1 base, and 13 bases separated the two germline ends. The CDR3 is 14 amino acids. Time point indicated: patch test 1, 2 weeks after DPC sensitization. Treatment of the sample: therapeutic diphenylcyclopropenone sensitization with weekly scalp DPC. The chain links TRBV7-8 to TRBJ2-7; perhaps TRBD2 as D (5 bases). The sample in question was whole blood, obtained in connection with sensitization to the hapten diphenylcyclopropenone (DPC). This TCR was recovered from a woman between 50 and 59 years old with alopecia areata. Some clones in this sample may be carry-over from other donors' samples. The CDR3 nucleotides read TGTGCCAGCAGTTCCAATCGGGGTTCCTACGAGCAGTACTTC. As protein: CASSSNRGSYEQYF.